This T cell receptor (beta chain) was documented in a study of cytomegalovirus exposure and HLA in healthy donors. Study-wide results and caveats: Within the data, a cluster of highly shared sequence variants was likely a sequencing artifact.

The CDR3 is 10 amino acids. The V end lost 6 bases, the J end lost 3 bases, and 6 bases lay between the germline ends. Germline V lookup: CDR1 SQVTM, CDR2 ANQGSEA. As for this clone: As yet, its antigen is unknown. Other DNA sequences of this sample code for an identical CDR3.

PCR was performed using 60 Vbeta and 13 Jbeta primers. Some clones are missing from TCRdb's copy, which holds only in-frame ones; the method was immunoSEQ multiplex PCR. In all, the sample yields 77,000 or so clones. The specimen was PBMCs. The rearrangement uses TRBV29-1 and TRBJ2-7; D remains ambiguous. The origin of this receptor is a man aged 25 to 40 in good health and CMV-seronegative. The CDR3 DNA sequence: TGCAGCGTGGGCGACTACGAGCAGTACTTC. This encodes CSVGDYEQYF.